This TCR beta chain derives from a study of tumor and adjacent non-tumor tissue in lung cancer. Three rounds of nested PCR, following a modified ARM-PCR protocol, produced the TCRbeta library. MiXCR, run by TCRdb on the multiplex PCR reads, gives a single entry per CDR3 protein. This table has more than 45,000 distinct CDR3 sequences, about 70% appearing once. RNA was extracted from bulk tissue without any cell sorting. This non-tumor lung sample came from over 3 cm beyond the tumor edge. The CDR3 has 14 amino acids. The ends were cut back, 8 bases at V and 1 base at J, with 15 bases in the middle. Germline V gene lookup returns CDR1 MNHEY and CDR2 SVGEGT.

Sample: distant non-tumor lung tissue. The TCR originated in a woman in her fifties or sixties with non-small cell lung cancer. V gene TRBV6-2 or TRBV6-3 combines with J gene TRBJ2-7; D is possibly TRBD1 (6 bases). The CDR3 spells CASGRYGQSYEQYF. The CDR3 DNA sequence: TGTGCCAGCGGCCGCTACGGACAGTCCTACGAGCAGTACTTC.